This entry features one T cell receptor (beta chain) sequence. No antigen is known for it. Base quality data are lacking; no much larger clone is found one base away. The sample is drawn from a study of cytomegalovirus exposure and HLA in healthy donors (dated by TCRdb to between 2016 and 2019). Regarding the complete study: In an earlier analysis of some 550 of the donors, 250 to 350 Gb of sequence data and 100 million or so unique TCR beta sequences from 150 million to 200 million T cells were reported. An early release covering about 600 HLA-typed donors comprised approximately 290 gigabases of sequencing data and approximately 80 million unique TCR sequences. Among the approximately 420 genotyped donors, around 81% belonged to the genetic ancestry cluster associated with self-reported Caucasian donors. The study was designed to test whether signatures of past pathogen exposure could be identified by cataloging public T cell receptors. The study used immunosequencing to profile the T cell repertoires of approximately 650 subjects and linked those repertoires to cytomegalovirus serostatus. In addition to the first cohort of 666 subjects, a separate validation cohort of 130 or so different subjects was used. To predict cytomegalovirus infection status, the study combined high-throughput TCR immunosequencing, statistical association of individual TCRs with disease status, and machine learning. To study patterns of TCR occurrence, a later analysis re-analyzed previously published TCR beta repertoires from 650 to 750 donors and added high-resolution HLA genotyping. Rather than using new phenotypic data, the later analysis identified candidate immune exposures from TCR beta sequences and from how often those sequences occurred across donors. To decide whether each TCR beta V gene segment behaved as functional or pseudogenic, an earlier analysis of 587 of the donors relied on high-throughput TCR beta sequencing. Donor age, sex, ethnicity and CMV serostatus were compiled alongside the repertoire data. In a later genetic analysis, genome-wide SNP genotypes for about 55% of the roughly 670 donors were used, and that subset was treated as a discovery cohort. Every discovery cohort repertoire had been produced on one sequencing platform. Both class I and class II loci were covered by HLA typing, at four-digit resolution. Typing coverage differed by locus: A, B, C, DRB1 and DQB1 were typed in roughly 620-640 donors, DQA1 in about 510, DPA1 in nearly 610, and DPB1 in 400 to 480. Four to six DR-DQ haplotypes were handled as single units for association and clustering, since linkage in the cohort was strong. On average, approximately 250,000 unique TCR beta nucleotide sequences were sequenced per donor among 300 to 500 genotyped donors of the cohort, with roughly 18% of those sequences being non-productive. What the work shows at the level of the full study, not this receptor alone: In a later analysis, HLA-associated TCR beta chains showed more clonal expansion and lower generation probabilities than non-associated chains that were equally common. Roughly uniform sequencing depth across donors was assumed in presence/absence analyses, although this assumption may not hold. A group of highly shared sequence variants was considered likely to be a technical artifact of the sequencing pipeline. According to the authors, the approach could potentially be generalized to other disease states and immunological phenotypes. A later analysis found that most CMV-associated TCR beta chains appeared HLA-restricted, with HLA associations seemingly driven largely by CMV exposure. A later analysis reported that several top co-occurrence clusters appeared linked to parvovirus B19, influenza, CMV and Epstein-Barr virus. In a later analysis, some 17,000 TCR beta sequences were associated with specific HLA alleles at a false discovery rate of 0.05. Because counts were too low, about 18 rarely observed V segments, including chromosome 9 orphons, were excluded from the earlier analysis of 587 of the donors. For the cohort, immune exposure information was limited to CMV serostatus. A further reported finding was that TCR beta sequences accurately predicted the HLA-A and HLA-B alleles for most subjects in the first cohort. Linkage disequilibrium might explain the correlated functional status among segregating V segments, but an unknown experimental factor could not be excluded. Because HLA typing was unavailable for some donors at each locus, only the typed subset was used in association tests. Compared with the 666-donor mean, donors in an Asian-associated ancestry cluster had fewer N-insertions in productive TCRs, according to a later genetic analysis. In vitro tests confirmed that a few of the cytomegalovirus-associated TCR beta chains recognize cytomegalovirus antigens. A total of 150 or so TCR beta chains were listed by the study as associated with cytomegalovirus. In this cohort, only TCR beta chains were sequenced, and detectable features were limited by the absence of alpha or paired-chain data. Most TCR sequences were observed very rarely across donors, whereas some public TCRs were present in many individuals. Strong co-occurrence of HLA alleles, especially DR and DQ, made assigning TCR associations to individual alleles difficult. Broadly in line with IMGT annotations, most TCR beta V segments showed up in productive rearrangements about 90% or about 30% of the time in an earlier analysis of several hundred of the donors. In a later analysis, TCR association rates were found to vary across HLA loci, with the most associated TCRs seen for DRB1 alleles and the fewest for HLA-C alleles. Cytomegalovirus status was reported to be diagnosed by the classifier with high specificity and sensitivity in both the original and validation cohorts. Because the 87-base-pair reads could not distinguish some IMGT-functional V segments, including TRBV6-2 and TRBV6-3, those segments were excluded. In a later genetic analysis, a missense DCLRE1C variant was associated with V-gene and J-gene trimming of TCR beta chains, and the association was replicated in an independent cohort.

The library was obtained by the immunoSEQ multiplex PCR assay. For the multiplex PCR, a mixture combining 60 forward primers for TCR Vbeta segments and 13 reverse primers for TCR Jbeta segments was used. A multiplex PCR assay on genomic DNA amplified the CDR3 region of rearranged TCR beta genes. The Illumina HiSeq System was used to sequence the amplified TCR beta libraries as 87-base-pair reads. On the authors' methods: In a later analysis, approximately 74 million unique TCR beta chains were counted across the 666 repertoires, and around 10 million of these chains were shared by at least two donors. A nearest-neighbor algorithm error-corrected the raw reads and collapsed the reads into unique sequences, merging closely related sequences to remove PCR and sequencing errors. CDR3 sequences were aligned to IMGT reference sequences to assign V, D and J gene segments. For a sequence to be retained, a match of at least six nucleotides was required to both a V gene segment and a J gene segment. A rearrangement was called productive if the CDR3 had no stop codons and remained in frame with V and J, and every other rearrangement was called non-productive. CDR3 was defined according to IMGT convention as the region running from the second conserved V-encoded cysteine to the conserved J-encoded phenylalanine. Sequences without an unambiguous match to a single V gene segment were excluded from the earlier analysis of approximately 560 of the donors. An earlier analysis of fewer than 750 of the donors classified V segments as functional when productive rearrangements were above 56.7% and as segregating when the standard deviation between donors was above 5%. A statistical classification framework was developed to diagnose cytomegalovirus status using the catalog of TCR beta chain sequences. In a later analysis, TCR nucleotide sequences were compared against IMGT/GENE-DB human TR gene sequences so that V and J genes could be assigned. Using the TCRdist pipeline, a later analysis assigned CDR3 sequences along with most-parsimonious VDJ recombination scenarios. In a later analysis, each TCR beta chain was defined by its CDR3 amino acid sequence together with its V-gene family, and reads lacking a unique V-gene family were excluded. A later analysis removed 500 to 650 highly shared, low-generation-probability nucleotide sequences to deal with suspected cross-contamination and a sequencing artifact. For each public chain, a later analysis derived a clonal expansion index from normalized ranks of inferred template counts within each repertoire. A later analysis computed generation probabilities with a VDJ recombination model fitted to out-of-frame rearrangements, and checked the results against IGoR. Hypergeometric tests were used in a later analysis to score TCR-TCR, TCR-HLA and TCR-CMV co-occurrence, with a repertoire-size bias correction applied to the TCR pairs. A later analysis estimated false discovery rates by permuting HLA or CMV assignments 20 times. In a later analysis, co-occurring TCRs were grouped using DBSCAN, and TCRdist sequence similarity was added for clustering within HLA-allele-positive subsets. For co-occurrence clustering, repertoires with fewer than 30,000 or more than 120,000 public chains were excluded, along with several repertoires with anomalous nucleotide sharing. TCRdb provides this immuneACCESS table in a form limited to in-frame rearrangements. Some clones are lacking; in checked studies, under half of them reflect an unresolved V gene, and why the rest are absent is not known. The V and J calls and the clone size are those of that table, but D and trimming were determined from the DNA. This sample comprises 150,000 to 250,000 clones, 70% to 85% of them detected only once. The ten largest clones take up 4.4% of the sample.

The cohort was made up of hundreds of healthy bone marrow donors. At the time of sampling, every cohort member was nominally healthy, though immune exposures that went unrecorded were likely present. The donor was CMV seropositive and belonged to the group of more than 250 seropositive cohort members. Every donor gave a peripheral blood sample, and the peripheral blood mononuclear cells from that sample were used for TCR beta sequencing. Genomic DNA was extracted from the blood cell samples with the Qiagen DNeasy Blood Extraction Kit. In the germline V gene, CDR1 corresponds to SQVTM and CDR2 to ANQGSEA. Including the terminal cysteine and phenylalanine, the CDR3 comprises 15 residues. The kept DNA is CDR3 alone, 45 bases in frame from the first base. Relative to germline, V is missing 1 base and J is missing 5 bases, with 6 bases of the junction outside any gene match.

This clonotype was sampled from a woman aged 25 to 39 in good health and CMV-seropositive. The sequence joins TRBV29-1 to TRBJ2-3, and 10 junctional nucleotides match TRBD2. Sequencing was carried out using PBMCs. CDR3 protein: CSVEAAGGPRDTQYF. At the DNA level, the sequence is TGCAGCGTTGAAGCAGCGGGAGGGCCTAGAGATACGCAGTATTTT.